This paragraph covers one T cell receptor (beta chain) sequence. Its antigen is unknown. The sample is drawn from a study of T cell repertoires in cytomegalovirus infection. For the study at large: Selected CMV epitopes included recently identified HLA-C-restricted ones as well as well-studied HLA-B-restricted ones.

The V end was cut by 7 bases, the J end by 7 bases, with 17 bases between. This CDR3 is 14 amino acids long. TCRdb re-analysed the reads in MiXCR, keeping a single row per CDR3 protein. Of tens of thousands of distinct CDR3 sequences listed, under 30% were seen once; the top ten hold roughly 50%. Source: CD8+ T cells from cultured PBMCs, taken from culture after CMV antigen stimulation. This clonotype was sampled from a human donor in good health (CMV status not recorded). Some clones in this sample may be carry-over from other donors' samples. The rearrangement links TRBV12-3 or TRBV12-4 to TRBJ2-1, with a weak D call TRBD1 (6 bases). CDR3 DNA sequence: TGTGCCAGCACCCGTTTGGGGGCCGCGAATGAGCAGTTCTTC. This translates into CASTRLGAANEQFF.